This entry features one TCR beta chain sequence. Germline CDR1 reads MNHEY; CDR2 reads SVGEGT. The CDR3 sequence is 16 residues long. The trim removed 2 bases at V and 6 bases at J, leaving 8 bases unmatched. Semi-nested PCR with Nested Universal Primer A followed constant-region reverse priming of full-length variable regions. TCRdb analysed the 5' RACE reads with MiXCR anew, one entry per CDR3 protein. The top ten clones hold roughly 12% of a sample with some 10,000 distinct CDR3 sequences, 45% to 50% of them seen once. The source is a female donor with breast cancer. V usage is TRBV6-2 or TRBV6-3 and J usage is TRBJ2-2, with 8 bases matching TRBD1. Sequenced sample: tumor-infiltrating naive CD4+ T cells sorted from the breast tumor. Subset indicated: naive CD4+ T cells, CD4+CD45RA+CD25-. CDR3 loop: CASSYRWTGRPGELFF. Written as DNA, the CDR3 is TGTGCCAGCAGTTACAGGTGGACAGGGAGACCCGGGGAGCTGTTTTTT.